The 18 T cell receptor beta chains given below trace back to one sample, sequenced in a study of low-dose radiotherapy and immunotherapy resistance in tumors. Alpha and beta chains were covered, as first-strand cDNA relied on TRAV- and TRBV-specific primers. Both a constant-region primer and a V-primer adapter served to amplify TCRs across 20 PCR cycles. One entry per CDR3 protein results from TCRdb running MiXCR on the reads. The sample has 6,600 or so distinct CDR3 sequences; 80% to 85% are singletons. The receptors derive from a human donor with advanced metastatic prostate, ovarian, gallbladder or colorectal cancer (not recorded which). This table probably holds off-target reads from a library built for another chain.

This clonotype was seen once. The rearrangement joins TRBV6-5 to TRBJ2-2; unclear D gene. This CDR3 comprises 13 residues. V lost 7 bases and J 1 base, leaving 7 bases between the germline ends. Looked up from germline, CDR1 is MNHEY and CDR2 is SVGAGI. The CDR3 coding sequence is TGTGCCAGCATTGGTCTGAACACCGGGGAGCTGTTTTTT. This translates into CASIGLNTGELFF.

The CDR3: CASSQDIQGYGYTF. In DNA form, the CDR3 reads TGTGCCAGCAGCCAAGACATACAGGGCTATGGCTACACCTTC. V and J are TRBV3-1 and TRBJ1-2; tentatively, D is TRBD1 (6 bases). V lost 0 bases, J lost 4 bases, and 9 bases lay in between. The CDR3 contains 14 residues. CDR1 LGHDT and CDR2 YNNKEL come from the germline V gene (reference sequence).

The rearrangement joins TRBV28 to TRBJ2-7, with TRBD1 as a possible D gene (6 bases). Germline assignment: CDR1 MDHEN and CDR2 SYDVKM. V was trimmed by 6 bases and J by 4 bases, leaving 16 bases between them. The CDR3 is made up of 14 amino acids. CDR3 loop: CASRVQGGGYEQYF. DNA for the CDR3: TGTGCCAGCAGGGTACAGGGCGGTGGATACGAGCAGTACTTC. The complete variable domain, with remaining parts taken from reference TRBV28 and TRBJ2-7, reads DVKVTQSSRYLVKRTGEKVFLECVQDMDHENMFWYRQDPGLGLRLIYFSYDVKMKEKGDIPEGYSVSREKKERFSLILESASTNQTSMYLCASRVQGGGYEQYFGPGTRLTVT.

The chain combines TRBV15 with TRBJ2-7; possible D gene TRBD1, 5 bases. The CDR3 totals 15 residues. Germline V gene lookup returns CDR1 LNHNV and CDR2 YYDKDF (reference sequence). The V and J ends lost 2 bases and 2 bases respectively, with 13 bases between them. CDR3 nucleotides: TGTGCCACCAGCAGACGGGCAGGGATTCCCTACGAGCAGTACTTC. This codes for CATSRRAGIPYEQYF.

The rearrangement joins TRBV28 to TRBJ2-7; unclear D gene. This CDR3 region has 12 residues. V lost 6 bases and J 2 bases, leaving 8 bases between the germline ends. Germline assignment: CDR1 MDHEN and CDR2 SYDVKM. The chain's CDR3 is CASSQDAYEQYF. The CDR3 region has the DNA TGTGCCAGCAGCCAGGACGCCTACGAGCAGTACTTC.

This chain connects TRBV7-9 to TRBJ1-1, with 8 bases lining up with TRBD1. This CDR3 contains 13 residues. Germline-derived CDR1 and CDR2 are SEHNR and FQNEAQ (reference sequence). Unmatched junction bases numbered 4, after V lost 5 bases and J lost 5 bases. This chain's CDR3 is CASSPGQGTEAFF. The CDR3 nucleotides read TGTGCCAGCAGCCCAGGACAGGGAACTGAAGCTTTCTTT.

The rearrangement links TRBV10-3 to TRBJ1-2, with 7 bases lining up with TRBD1. The CDR3 consists of 17 residues. Germline V gene sequence: CDR1 ENHRY, CDR2 SYGVKD. J lost 0 bases, V lost 3 bases, and 10 bases had no gene match. The CDR3 DNA follows: TGTGCCATCAGTGATCTCGGGCGGCAGGGGGCTAACTATGGCTACACCTTC. Amino acids: CAISDLGRQGANYGYTF.

This clonotype was seen only a few times. The chain has TRBV27 and TRBJ2-6, with D possibly being TRBD1 or TRBD2 (5 bases each). V was trimmed by 6 bases and J by 2 bases, leaving 14 bases between them. The CDR3 covers 16 residues. Germline values: CDR1 MNHEY, CDR2 SMNVEV (reference sequence). The CDR3: CASSLGVGAGANVLTF. Written as DNA, the CDR3 is TGTGCCAGCAGCCTCGGGGTGGGGGCTGGGGCCAACGTCCTGACTTTC.

The gene calls are TRBV5-1 and TRBJ1-2; no reliable D call. V lost 0 bases and J lost 2, with 14 bases in between. Germline V gene lookup returns CDR1 SGHRS and CDR2 YFSETQ. CDR3 size: 16 residues. CDR3: CASSLAPGLVNYGYTF. In DNA, the CDR3 is TGCGCCAGCAGCTTGGCCCCCGGACTCGTAAACTATGGCTACACCTTC.

The chain employs TRBV7-9 and TRBJ2-7; no definite D call. V dropped 5 bases and J dropped 4 bases, with 9 bases sitting between them. This CDR3 region has 12 residues. The germline CDR1 and CDR2 sequences are SEHNR and FQNEAQ (reference sequence). The chain's CDR3 is CASSPTGYEQYF. The CDR3 nucleotides read TGTGCCAGCAGCCCGACGGGTTACGAGCAGTACTTC.

The table lists this clonotype with a few counts. The chain uses TRBV7-2 and TRBJ2-3, with TRBD2 matching over 8 bases. After removal of 3 bases from V and 1 base from J, the junction contained 3 bases not matched to a gene. CDR1 is SGHTA, CDR2 FQGNSA, per germline. The CDR3 runs 15 residues. CDR3 in DNA: TGTGCCAGCAGCTTTGATAGCGGGGGCACAGATACGCAGTATTTT. Translated, it gives CASSFDSGGTDTQYF.

The chain recombines TRBV9 with TRBJ1-5; no firm D call. The CDR3 spans 14 residues. V was clipped by 0 bases and J by 1 base, with 5 bases between them. The germline V gene encodes CDR1 SGDLS and CDR2 YYNGEE. CDR3 DNA: TGTGCCAGCAGCGTAGATGGGAGCAATCAGCCCCAGCATTTT. Protein product: CASSVDGSNQPQHF.

V and J are TRBV20-1 and TRBJ2-1; 13 positions agree with TRBD2. The CDR3 covers 19 residues. Trimming took 4 bases from V and 0 from J; bases not matched to a gene: 12. In germline, CDR1 is DFQATT, CDR2 SNEGSKA (reference sequence). This CDR3 reads CSAKHSPGLAGSSYNEQFF. CDR3 DNA sequence: TGCAGTGCTAAACACTCTCCGGGACTAGCGGGGAGCTCCTACAATGAGCAGTTCTTC.

The V gene is TRBV29-1, the J gene TRBJ2-7; the match to TRBD1 covers 8 bases. Losses at the gene ends were 4 bases for V and 5 bases for J; bases not matched to a gene: 7. Germline V gives CDR1 SQVTM, CDR2 ANQGSEA. CDR3 size: 13 residues. For the CDR3, the DNA is TGCAGCGTTGTTGCCAGGGGGCAGAACGAGCAGTACTTC. This encodes CSVVARGQNEQYF.

The genes are TRBV14 and TRBJ2-4; D remains ambiguous. Germline values: CDR1 SGHDN, CDR2 FVKESK. This CDR3 contains 17 residues. Trimming shortened V by 1 base and J by 0 bases, and 13 bases separated the two germline ends. CDR3: CASSQAGLSGAKNIQYF. CDR3 DNA sequence: TGTGCCAGCAGCCAAGCAGGTCTGTCGGGAGCCAAAAACATTCAGTACTTC.

Comments on this clonotype: Relative to the germline gene, one junction end is altered; a read error may explain this. The chain carries TRBV27 and TRBJ2-3; 7 nucleotides agree with TRBD2. This CDR3 is 12 amino acids long. Germline V CDR1 and CDR2: MNHEY, SMNVEV (reference sequence). CDR3 sequence: CATSAGADTQYF. The CDR3 DNA reads as TGTGCCACCAGTGCGGGGGCAGATACGCAGTATTTT.

This clonotype was recorded a few times. This CDR3 is CASSAPPGRGWGETQYF. The DNA of the CDR3 is TGTGCCAGCAGTGCCCCACCCGGGCGGGGTTGGGGAGAGACCCAGTACTTC. The V gene is TRBV6-1, the J gene TRBJ2-5; TRBD2 might be the D (6 bases). The CDR3 extends over 17 amino acids. Trimming shortened V by 4 bases and J by 4 bases, and 22 bases separated the two germline ends. The germline V gene has CDR1 MNHNS and CDR2 SASEGT.

CDR3 residues: CASSDRAAYEQYF. Here the CDR3 DNA reads TGTGCCAGCAGTGACAGGGCGGCTTACGAGCAGTACTTC. V gene TRBV6-6 combines with J gene TRBJ2-7, with TRBD1 identical over 7 bases. The length of the CDR3 is 13 residues. V shed 5 bases, J shed 4 bases, and the junction held 5 bases outside the gene matches. Germline V gives CDR1 MNHNY, CDR2 SVGAGI (reference sequence).